Shown below are 13 T cell receptor beta chains from a single sample sequenced in a study of post-analysis software for immune sequencing data. Presence of unique molecular identifiers characterized the TCR beta cDNA libraries. TCRdb reprocessed the PCR reads with MiXCR, giving one entry per CDR3 protein. Of fewer than 850,000 distinct CDR3 sequences in the sample, around 46% were seen once. Study results and caveats: When patients were compared with controls, 4 or 5 TRBV segments were more frequent, TRBV5-6, TRBV5-1 and TRBV20-1 among them.

The antigens for these receptors are not known. Sequenced: blood. These receptors were taken from a girl aged 10 to 17 with multiple sclerosis.

The V and J genes are TRBV20-1 and TRBJ1-2, with no clear D. Germline CDR1 and CDR2: DFQATT and SNEGSKA (reference sequence). Trimming pared 4 bases from V and 2 bases from J, leaving 11 bases between. This CDR3 spans 13 amino acids. The CDR3 is CSATVPANYGYTF. The DNA for the CDR3 is TGCAGTGCTACAGTACCGGCGAACTATGGCTACACCTTC.

Only a few counts were recorded for this clonotype. The J gene is TRBJ2-7, the V gene TRBV4-2; a possible D gene is TRBD2 (5 bases). Germline loops: CDR1 LGHNA, CDR2 YNFKEQ. This CDR3 has 15 residues. The V end lost 0 bases, the J end lost 2 bases, and 11 bases lay between the germline ends. The DNA for the CDR3 is TGTGCCAGCAGCCAAGAAATGGACTTAGCCTACGAGCAGTACTTC. Protein sequence: CASSQEMDLAYEQYF.

The chain links TRBV28 to TRBJ2-1, with 10 bases aligning to TRBD2. The J segment lost 4 bases and the V segment lost 5 bases, leaving 8 bases of the junction unmatched. This CDR3 has 16 amino acids. Germline CDR1 is MDHEN and CDR2 is SYDVKM. CDR3 in DNA: TGTGCCAGCAGTCCCCCCACGGGACTAGCGTACAATGAGCAGTTCTTC. This gives the protein CASSPPTGLAYNEQFF.

This clonotype was counted a few times. The chain links TRBV20-1 to TRBJ2-1, with 9 bases fitting TRBD1. CDR1 is DFQATT, CDR2 SNEGSKA, per germline (reference sequence). The V gene end was trimmed by 6 bases and the J gene end by 1 base; junction bases not matched to a gene: 7. The CDR3 sequence is 15 residues long. The CDR3 region has the DNA TGCAGTGCCGAAGGGGGACAGGGTTCCTACAATGAGCAGTTCTTC. This codes for CSAEGGQGSYNEQFF.

This sequence joins TRBV5-1 and TRBJ2-5; D possibly uses TRBD1 or TRBD2 (7 bases each). The CDR3 runs 17 residues. Trimming left V 0 bases short and J 4 bases short, with 19 bases between. The germline gives CDR1 SGHRS, CDR2 YFSETQ. In DNA, the CDR3 is TGCGCCAGCAGCTTGGCCAGGGGGGGGTCTTCAGGAGAGACCCAGTACTTC. Amino acid sequence: CASSLARGGSSGETQYF.

The genes are TRBV7-2 and TRBJ2-4; no definite D call. The CDR3 runs 13 residues. With 5 bases removed from V and 15 bases from J, the gap between germline ends came to 20 bases. Germline V gene data show CDR1 as SGHTA and CDR2 as FQGNSA. In nucleotides, the CDR3 is TGTGCCAGCAGCCCTAGGCCCCGAGAGAAGCTGTACTTC. Residues: CASSPRPREKLYF. Combining the CDR3 with reference TRBV7-2 and TRBJ2-4 gives the whole variable domain GAGVSQSPSNKVTEKGKDVELRCDPISGHTALYWYRQSLGQGLEFLIYFQGNSAPDKSGLPSDRFSAERTGGSVSTLTIQRTQQEDSAVYLCASSPRPREKLYFGAGTRLSVL.

The rearrangement links TRBV6-2 or TRBV6-3 to TRBJ1-1; D possibly corresponds to TRBD1 (5 bases). The CDR3 covers 15 residues. The germline V gene has CDR1 MNHEY and CDR2 SVGEGT. V was cut by 6 bases and J by 1 base, with 15 bases left in between. The DNA of the CDR3 is TGTGCCAGCAGATCCGCGGGGACCGAGAACACTGAAGCTTTCTTT. Translated, it gives CASRSAGTENTEAFF.

This chain uses TRBV3-1 with TRBJ2-1; D ambiguous. CDR1 LGHDT and CDR2 YNNKEL come from the germline V gene (reference sequence). Trimming cost V 0 bases and J 7 bases, with 13 bases left between them. CDR3 length: 15 amino acids. The CDR3 nucleotides read TGTGCCAGCAGCCAAGATAGGGCGCAAAAGAATGAGCAGTTCTTC. Encoded protein: CASSQDRAQKNEQFF.

The rearrangement links TRBV6-5 to TRBJ1-1, with D possibly matching TRBD1 (6 bases). The ends were cut back, 1 base at V and 7 bases at J, with 13 bases in the middle. The CDR3 is made up of 14 amino acids. Germline CDR1 is MNHEY and CDR2 is SVGAGI. The CDR3 DNA reads TGTGCCAGCAGTTACTGGCCGGTCAGGGGTGAAGCTTTCTTT. This codes for CASSYWPVRGEAFF.

This rearrangement joins TRBV6-2 or TRBV6-3 to TRBJ2-1; D ambiguous. V dropped 5 bases and J dropped 7 bases, with 9 bases sitting between them. The CDR3 contains 12 residues. Germline V gene lookup returns CDR1 MNHEY and CDR2 SVGEGT. Here the CDR3 reads CASSRLLNEQFF. The CDR3 DNA is TGTGCCAGCAGTCGCCTCTTGAATGAGCAGTTCTTC.

The chain recombines TRBV15 with TRBJ2-7, with 8 nucleotides matching TRBD1. V shed 5 bases and J 7 bases; nucleotides not matched to a gene: 13. The CDR3 runs 15 residues. Germline V gene sequence: CDR1 LNHNV, CDR2 YYDKDF (reference sequence). DNA for the CDR3: TGTGCCACCAGCGGAGGACAGGGCCACCACAATGAGCAGTACTTC. It yields the protein CATSGGQGHHNEQYF.

This clonotype occurred a few times. The chain combines TRBV29-1 with TRBJ1-2; TRBD1 aligns across 8 bases. Germline assignment: CDR1 SQVTM and CDR2 ANQGSEA. The length of the CDR3 is 16 residues. The junction had 17 bases not matched to a gene; V was cut back by 7 bases and J by 4 bases. CDR3 DNA sequence: TGCAGCGCCCTATTCCCGGGACAGGATGAATCCTATGGCTACACCTTC. Residues: CSALFPGQDESYGYTF.

The chain employs TRBV7-9 and TRBJ2-7; 7 bases line up with TRBD2. Germline lookup yields CDR1 SEHNR and CDR2 FQNEAQ (reference sequence). The junction had 5 bases not matched to a gene; V was cut back by 0 bases and J by 3 bases. CDR3 length: 15 amino acids. The CDR3 spells CASSLALTSSYEQYF. The DNA of the CDR3 is TGTGCCAGCAGCTTAGCGTTGACTAGCAGCTACGAGCAGTACTTC.